The clone carrying this TCR beta chain was recorded a few times. Its antigen is unidentified. The PCR contained 60 Vbeta and 13 Jbeta primers. The protocol was immunoSEQ multiplex PCR, while the TCRdb copy is restricted to in-frame clones and leaves out a portion. The sample shows about 140,000 clones, more than 75% of them seen only once. The source of the sample is a study of cytomegalovirus exposure and HLA in healthy donors. Study-level points and caveats: A later analysis found TCR association rates differed by HLA locus, highest for DRB1 and lowest for HLA-C.

The CDR3 has 12 residues. Trimming cost V 4 bases and J 11 bases, with 17 bases left between them. Looked up from germline, CDR1 is GTSNPN and CDR2 is SVGIG (reference sequence). The sequence came from a female donor in good health and CMV-seronegative. Input material: PBMCs. This chain joins TRBV30 and TRBJ1-1; D perhaps matches TRBD1 (5 bases). CDR3 residues: CAWTVSGTGAFF. The CDR3 DNA reads as TGTGCCTGGACGGTTTCAGGGACTGGTGCTTTCTTT.